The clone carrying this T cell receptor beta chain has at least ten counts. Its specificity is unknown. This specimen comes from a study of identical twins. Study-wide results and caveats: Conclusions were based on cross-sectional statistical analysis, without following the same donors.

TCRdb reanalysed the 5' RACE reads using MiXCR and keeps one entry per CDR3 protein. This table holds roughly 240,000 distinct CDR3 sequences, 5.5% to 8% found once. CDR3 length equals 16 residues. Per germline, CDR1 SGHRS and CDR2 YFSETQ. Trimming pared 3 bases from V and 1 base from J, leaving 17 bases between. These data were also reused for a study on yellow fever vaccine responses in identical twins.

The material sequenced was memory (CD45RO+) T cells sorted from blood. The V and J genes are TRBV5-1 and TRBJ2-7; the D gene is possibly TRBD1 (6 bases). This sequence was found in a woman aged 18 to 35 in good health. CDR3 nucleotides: TGCGCCAGCAGCTCCCGGGACAATAATAGGTCCTACGAGCAGTACGTC. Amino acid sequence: CASSSRDNNRSYEQYV.